This T cell receptor (beta chain) stems from a study of human T cells and chemical hapten exposure. TCRdb re-called the RACE reads through MiXCR, storing one row per CDR3 protein. The sample contains roughly 250,000 distinct CDR3 sequences, roughly 8.9% of which appear only once. This clonotype showed up many times. The time point denotes: pre-sensitization, week 0. Sample treatment: therapeutic diphenylcyclopropenone sensitization with weekly scalp DPC. Germline lookup yields CDR1 SGHTA and CDR2 FQGNSA. Trimming removed 1 base from V and 6 bases from J, with 6 bases in between. This CDR3 has 12 amino acids.

The origin of this receptor is a woman in her forties with alopecia areata. Some clones in this sample may be carry-over from other donors' samples. The material was whole blood, obtained in connection with sensitization to the hapten diphenylcyclopropenone (DPC). The chain links TRBV7-2 to TRBJ1-1; a weak D match, TRBD1 (6 bases). CDR3 residues: CASSLGGPEAFF. CDR3 sequence (DNA): TGTGCCAGCAGCTTAGGGGGGCCTGAAGCTTTCTTT.